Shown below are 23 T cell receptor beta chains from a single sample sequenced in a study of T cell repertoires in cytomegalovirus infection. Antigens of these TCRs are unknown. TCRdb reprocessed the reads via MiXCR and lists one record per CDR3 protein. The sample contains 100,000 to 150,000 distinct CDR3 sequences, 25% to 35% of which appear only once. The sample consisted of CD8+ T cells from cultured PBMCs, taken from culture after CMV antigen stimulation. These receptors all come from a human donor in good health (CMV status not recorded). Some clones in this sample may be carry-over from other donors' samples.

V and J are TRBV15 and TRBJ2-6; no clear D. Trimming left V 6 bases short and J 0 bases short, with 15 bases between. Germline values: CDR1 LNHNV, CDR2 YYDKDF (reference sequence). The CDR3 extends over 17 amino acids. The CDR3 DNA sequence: TGTGCCACCAGAGCTGGAGACGGTTTCTCTGGGGCCAACGTCCTGACTTTC. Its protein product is CATRAGDGFSGANVLTF.

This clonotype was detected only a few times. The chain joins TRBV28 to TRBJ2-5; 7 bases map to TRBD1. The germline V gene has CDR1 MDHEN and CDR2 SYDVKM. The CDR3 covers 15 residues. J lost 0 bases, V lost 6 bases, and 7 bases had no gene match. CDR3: CASRKSTGDQETQYF. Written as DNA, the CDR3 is TGTGCCAGCAGGAAATCCACAGGGGACCAAGAGACCCAGTACTTC.

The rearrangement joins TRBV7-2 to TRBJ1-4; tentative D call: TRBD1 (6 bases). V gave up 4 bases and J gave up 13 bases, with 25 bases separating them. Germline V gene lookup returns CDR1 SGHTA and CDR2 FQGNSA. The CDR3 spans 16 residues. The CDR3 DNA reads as TGTGCCAGCAGCTCCTACGGGACACAAGCCCCCTATGCACTGTTTTTT. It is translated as CASSSYGTQAPYALFF.

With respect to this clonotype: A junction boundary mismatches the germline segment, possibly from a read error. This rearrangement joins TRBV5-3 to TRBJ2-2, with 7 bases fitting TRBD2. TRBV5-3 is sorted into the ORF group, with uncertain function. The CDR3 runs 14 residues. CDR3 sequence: CASSSGGSPGELFF. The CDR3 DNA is TGTGCCAGCAGCTCGGGGGGTAGCCCCGGGGAGCTGTTTTTT.

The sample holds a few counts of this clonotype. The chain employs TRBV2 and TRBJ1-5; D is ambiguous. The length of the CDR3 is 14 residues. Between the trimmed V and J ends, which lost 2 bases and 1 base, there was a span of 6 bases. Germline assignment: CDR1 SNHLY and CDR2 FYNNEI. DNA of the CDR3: TGTGCCAGCAGTGAACGTTGGAGCAATCAGCCCCAGCATTTT. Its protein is CASSERWSNQPQHF.

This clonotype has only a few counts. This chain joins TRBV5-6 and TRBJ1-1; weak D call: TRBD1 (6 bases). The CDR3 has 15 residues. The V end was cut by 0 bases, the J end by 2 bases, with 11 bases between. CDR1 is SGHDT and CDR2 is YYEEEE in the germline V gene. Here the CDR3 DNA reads TGTGCCAGCAGCTTGGCCGGGACACCTAACACTGAAGCTTTCTTT. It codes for CASSLAGTPNTEAFF. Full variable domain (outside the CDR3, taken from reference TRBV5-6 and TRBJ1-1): DAGVTQSPTHLIKTRGQQVTLRCSPKSGHDTVSWYQQALGQGPQFIFQYYEEEERQRGNFPDRFSGHQFPNYSSELNVNALLLGDSALYLCASSLAGTPNTEAFFGQGTRLTVV.

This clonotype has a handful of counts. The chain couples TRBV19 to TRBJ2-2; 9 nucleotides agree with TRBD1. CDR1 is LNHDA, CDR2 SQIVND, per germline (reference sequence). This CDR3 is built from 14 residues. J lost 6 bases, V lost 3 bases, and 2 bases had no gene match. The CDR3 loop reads CASSIGQGSGELFF. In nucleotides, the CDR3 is TGTGCCAGTAGTATCGGACAGGGGTCCGGGGAGCTGTTTTTT.

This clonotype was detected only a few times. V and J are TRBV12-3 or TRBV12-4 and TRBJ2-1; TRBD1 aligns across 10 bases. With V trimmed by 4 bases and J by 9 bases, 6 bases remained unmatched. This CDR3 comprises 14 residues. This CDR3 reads CASSWTGGGSEQFF. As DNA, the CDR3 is TGTGCCAGCAGTTGGACAGGGGGAGGAAGTGAGCAGTTCTTC.

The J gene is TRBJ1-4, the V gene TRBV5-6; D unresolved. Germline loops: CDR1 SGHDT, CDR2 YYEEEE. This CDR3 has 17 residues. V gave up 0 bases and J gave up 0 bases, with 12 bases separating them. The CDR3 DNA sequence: TGTGCCAGCAGCTTGGCGAGAAGGGTTGCAACTAATGAAAAACTGTTTTTT. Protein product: CASSLARRVATNEKLFF.

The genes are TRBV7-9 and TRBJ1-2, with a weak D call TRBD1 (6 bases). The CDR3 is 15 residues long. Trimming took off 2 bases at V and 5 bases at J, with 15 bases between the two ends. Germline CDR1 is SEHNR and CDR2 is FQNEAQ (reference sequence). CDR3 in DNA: TGTGCCAGCAGCTTAAAGGGACAAGAGCGGTATGGCTACACCTTC. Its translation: CASSLKGQERYGYTF.

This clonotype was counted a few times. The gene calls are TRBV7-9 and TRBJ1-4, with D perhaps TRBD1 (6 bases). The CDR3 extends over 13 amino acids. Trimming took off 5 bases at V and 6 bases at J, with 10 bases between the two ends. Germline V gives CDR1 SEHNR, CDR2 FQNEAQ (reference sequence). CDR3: CASSQDSDEKLFF. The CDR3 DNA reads TGTGCCAGCAGCCAGGACAGCGATGAAAAACTGTTTTTT.

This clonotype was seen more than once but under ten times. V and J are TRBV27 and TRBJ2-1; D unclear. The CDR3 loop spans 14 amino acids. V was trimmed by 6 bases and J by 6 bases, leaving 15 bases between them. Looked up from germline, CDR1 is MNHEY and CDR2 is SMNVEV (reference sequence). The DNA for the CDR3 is TGTGCCAGCAGCTTCGGCTCGGGTAGCAATGAGCAGTTCTTC. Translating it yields CASSFGSGSNEQFF.

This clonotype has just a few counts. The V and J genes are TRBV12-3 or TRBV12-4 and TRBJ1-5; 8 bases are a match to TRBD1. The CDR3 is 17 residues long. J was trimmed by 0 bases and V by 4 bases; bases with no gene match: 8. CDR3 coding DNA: TGTGCCAGCAGTTCGAGGACAGGGACTTATAGCAATCAGCCCCAGCATTTT. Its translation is CASSSRTGTYSNQPQHF.

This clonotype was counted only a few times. The CDR3 protein is CASSLEGRVDYEQYF. Here the CDR3 DNA reads TGTGCCAGCAGCTTAGAGGGCAGGGTCGATTACGAGCAGTACTTC. This sequence joins TRBV7-6 and TRBJ2-7; D possibly corresponds to TRBD1 (5 bases). Trimming took off 1 base at V and 4 bases at J, with 14 bases between the two ends. The V gene's germline CDR1 is SGHVS and CDR2 FNYEAQ. This CDR3 contains 15 residues.

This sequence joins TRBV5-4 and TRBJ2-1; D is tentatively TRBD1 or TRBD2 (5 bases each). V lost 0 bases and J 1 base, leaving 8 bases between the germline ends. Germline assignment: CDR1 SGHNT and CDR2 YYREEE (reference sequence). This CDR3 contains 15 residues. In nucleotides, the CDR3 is TGTGCCAGCAGCTTGGGAGGGGCATCCTACAATGAGCAGTTCTTC. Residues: CASSLGGASYNEQFF.

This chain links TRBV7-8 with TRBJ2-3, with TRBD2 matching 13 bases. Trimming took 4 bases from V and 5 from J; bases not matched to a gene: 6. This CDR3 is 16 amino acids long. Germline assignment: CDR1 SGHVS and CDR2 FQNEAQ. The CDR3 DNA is TGTGCCAGCAGCTCGTACACTAGCGGGGGGGAAGATACGCAGTATTTT. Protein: CASSSYTSGGEDTQYF.

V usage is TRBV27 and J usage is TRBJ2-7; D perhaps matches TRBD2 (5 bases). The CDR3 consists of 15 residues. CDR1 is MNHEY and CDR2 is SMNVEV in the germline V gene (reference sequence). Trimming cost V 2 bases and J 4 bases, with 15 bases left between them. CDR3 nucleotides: TGTGCCAGCAGTTTAACTCCGAACGGAGGATACGAGCAGTACTTC. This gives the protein CASSLTPNGGYEQYF.

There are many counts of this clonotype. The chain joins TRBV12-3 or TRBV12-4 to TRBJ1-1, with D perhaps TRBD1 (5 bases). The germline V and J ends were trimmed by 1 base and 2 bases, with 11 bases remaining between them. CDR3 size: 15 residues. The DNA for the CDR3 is TGTGCCAGCAGTTTAGACGACAGTTTAAACACTGAAGCTTTCTTT. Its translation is CASSLDDSLNTEAFF.

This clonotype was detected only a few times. This chain's CDR3 is CASRTSGGFTGELFF. The CDR3 DNA follows: TGTGCCAGCAGAACTAGCGGGGGGTTCACCGGGGAGCTGTTTTTT. The chain employs TRBV2 and TRBJ2-2, with 12 bases matching TRBD2. V shed 6 bases, J shed 4 bases, and the junction held 3 bases outside the gene matches. CDR1 and CDR2 from the germline V gene are SNHLY and FYNNEI. This CDR3 contains 15 residues.

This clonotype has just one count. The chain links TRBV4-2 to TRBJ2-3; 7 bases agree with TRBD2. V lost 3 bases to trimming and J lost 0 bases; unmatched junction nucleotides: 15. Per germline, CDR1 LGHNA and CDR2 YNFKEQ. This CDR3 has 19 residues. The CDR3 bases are TGTGCCAGCAGCCACGCTTTCATCGTGGGGGGGGAGAGCACAGATACGCAGTATTTT. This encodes CASSHAFIVGGESTDTQYF.

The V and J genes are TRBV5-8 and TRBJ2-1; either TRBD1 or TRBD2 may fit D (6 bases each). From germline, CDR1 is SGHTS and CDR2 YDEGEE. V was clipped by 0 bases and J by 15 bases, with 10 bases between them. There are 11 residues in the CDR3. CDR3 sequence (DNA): TGTGCCAGCAGCTTGGGAGGGGGGCTGTTCTTC. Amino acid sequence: CASSLGGGLFF.

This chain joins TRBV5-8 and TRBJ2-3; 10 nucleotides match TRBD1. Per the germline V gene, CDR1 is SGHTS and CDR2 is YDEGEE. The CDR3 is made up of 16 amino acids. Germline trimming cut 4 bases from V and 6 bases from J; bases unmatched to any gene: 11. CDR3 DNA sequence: TGTGCCAGCAGCCGACGACAGGGGGCTGGAGGGGATACGCAGTATTTT. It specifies CASSRRQGAGGDTQYF.

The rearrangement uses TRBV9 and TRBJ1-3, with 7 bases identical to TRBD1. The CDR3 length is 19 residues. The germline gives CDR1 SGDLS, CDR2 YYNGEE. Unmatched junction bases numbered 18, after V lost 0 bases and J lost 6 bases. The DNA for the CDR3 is TGTGCCAGCAGCGTAGTAATATGGTGCGTAGCGGGACAGCTAAACACCATATATTTT. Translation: CASSVVIWCVAGQLNTIYF.